This T cell receptor beta chain was recovered during a study of T cell changes during pregnancy in multiple sclerosis. Measured with immunoSEQ multiplex PCR; TCRdb has only the in-frame clones, and not every one. The table includes more than 60,000 clones, 75% to 95% detected once. V lost 4 bases to trimming and J lost 0 bases; unmatched junction nucleotides: 6. This CDR3 comprises 16 residues. Per germline, CDR1 SGHRS and CDR2 YFSETQ. The TCR was taken from a female donor in good health, enrolled as a control in a pregnancy study. V usage is TRBV5-1 and J usage is TRBJ1-1, with 10 bases aligning to TRBD1. The sample was CD4+ T cells from peripheral blood mononuclear cells, taken in the third trimester of pregnancy. The chain's CDR3 is CASSPRQGAMNTEAFF. The CDR3 nucleotides are TGCGCCAGCAGCCCGCGACAGGGGGCGATGAACACTGAAGCTTTCTTT.